This passage covers 18 T cell receptor beta chains from one sample sequenced in a study of Ad26.COV2.S vaccination and SARS-CoV-2 variants. Only in-frame clones appear in the TCRdb table, and some are missing; sequencing was by immunoSEQ multiplex PCR. The sample gives around 250,000 clones, around 88% of which show up once; 2.9% is in the top ten. Treatment defined: some 20 received Ad26.COV2.S at low or high dose, single or two shots; several received placebo; per-sample allocation not given. Sampling occurred on day 63 after the first vaccine or placebo injection. Sequencing was performed on peripheral blood, taken in a trial of Ad26.COV2.S vaccine versus placebo. These receptors all stem from a person aged 18 to 59 who received the Ad26.COV2.S COVID-19 vaccine or a placebo.

This chain uses TRBV3-1 (or the pseudogene TRBV3-2) with TRBJ2-4; no clear D gene. The CDR3 extends over 16 amino acids. Germline-derived CDR1 and CDR2 are LGHDT and YNNKEL (reference sequence). V lost 2 bases and J 1 base, leaving 12 bases between the germline ends. Here the CDR3 reads CASSQFSGLAKNIQYF. As DNA, the CDR3 is TGTGCCAGCAGCCAATTCTCCGGGCTCGCCAAAAACATTCAGTACTTC.

This chain uses TRBV19 with TRBJ2-1; no firm D call. The CDR3 spans 11 residues. Trimming left V 7 bases short and J 10 bases short, with 11 bases between. Germline CDR1 LNHDA, CDR2 SQIVND (reference sequence). CDR3 sequence: CASIRGMEQFF. The CDR3 DNA follows: TGTGCCAGTATTCGAGGTATGGAGCAGTTCTTC. The variable domain in full, with the rest retrieved from reference TRBV19 and TRBJ2-1, is DGGITQSPKYLFRKEGQNVTLSCEQNLNHDAMYWYRQDPGQGLRLIYYSQIVNDFQKGDIAEGYSVSREKKESFPLTVTSAQKNPTAFYLCASIRGMEQFFGPGTRLTVL.

V and J are TRBV3-1 (or the pseudogene TRBV3-2) and TRBJ1-1; D is uncertain. CDR1 and CDR2 from the germline V gene are LGHDT and YNNKEL (reference sequence). V lost 1 base and J lost 0, with 9 bases in between. The CDR3 length is 15 residues. The CDR3 DNA reads TGTGCCAGCAGCCAAGGGGCAGAATTGAACACTGAAGCTTTCTTT. Its translation: CASSQGAELNTEAFF.

This clone was detected once. The chain links TRBV24-1 to TRBJ2-1; 12 bases agree with TRBD2. The CDR3 totals 15 residues. The V gene's germline CDR1 is KGHDR and CDR2 SFDVKD. The V segment lost 3 bases and the J segment 4 bases; nucleotides outside the gene matches: 0. CDR3 loop: CATSDGTSGYNEQFF. As DNA, the CDR3 is TGTGCCACCAGTGATGGGACTAGCGGGTACAATGAGCAGTTCTTC.

This chain joins TRBV4-1 and TRBJ2-5; D gene ambiguous. There are 16 residues in the CDR3. Per germline, CDR1 MGHRA and CDR2 YSYEKL. The V end was cut by 1 base, the J end by 1 base, with 13 bases between. The chain's CDR3 is CASSQGFGPTQETQYF. Here the CDR3 DNA reads TGCGCCAGCAGCCAAGGGTTCGGCCCGACCCAAGAGACCCAGTACTTC.

This chain uses TRBV14 with TRBJ2-5; D gene ambiguous. This CDR3 has 17 amino acids. Looked up from germline, CDR1 is SGHDN and CDR2 is FVKESK. V lost 0 bases and J 4 bases, leaving 18 bases between the germline ends. CDR3 bases: TGTGCCAGCAGCCAAGATTTACCGACAATAACGAGAGAGACCCAGTACTTC. This codes for CASSQDLPTITRETQYF.

The chain joins TRBV4-3 to TRBJ2-7, with 9 bases identical to TRBD1. V lost 1 base, J lost 3 bases, and 7 bases stayed unmatched. This CDR3 comprises 16 residues. Germline V gene sequence: CDR1 LGHNA, CDR2 YSLEER. CDR3 sequence: CASSQAKAGQGYEQYV. Written as DNA, the CDR3 is TGCGCCAGCAGCCAAGCCAAAGCGGGACAGGGCTACGAGCAGTACGTC.

The V and J genes are TRBV18 and TRBJ2-2, with D possibly being TRBD2 (6 bases). The V end was cut by 6 bases, the J end by 7 bases, with 18 bases between. The CDR3 length is 15 residues. The V gene's germline CDR1 is KGHSH and CDR2 LQKENI. The CDR3 here is CASSPGRERVGELFF. CDR3 nucleotide sequence: TGTGCCAGCTCGCCAGGCAGGGAGCGGGTCGGGGAGCTGTTTTTT.

CDR3 in DNA: TGTGCCAGCAGCCCAAGGGGCGGGGTGGGAGCTTTCTTT. Amino acids: CASSPRGGVGAFF. V and J are TRBV12-3 or TRBV12-4 and TRBJ1-1, with D possibly being TRBD1 (5 bases). The CDR3 sequence is 13 residues long. V lost 6 bases and J lost 10, with 18 bases in between.

This clone has more than one count but fewer than ten. The chain joins TRBV11-3 to TRBJ2-1; 7 nucleotides match TRBD2. The CDR3 sequence is 14 residues long. After removal of 2 bases from V and 5 bases from J, the junction contained 3 bases not matched to a gene. Germline V gives CDR1 SGHNT, CDR2 YENEEA. CDR3 in DNA: TGTGCCAGCAGCTTACCGGGAGGAAACAATGAGCAGTTCTTC. This gives the protein CASSLPGGNNEQFF.

This chain connects TRBV3-1 (or the pseudogene TRBV3-2) to TRBJ2-1, with 8 bases matching TRBD2. The CDR3 totals 13 residues. Trimming at V came to 2 bases and at J to 8 bases, leaving 2 bases not matched to a gene. CDR1 is LGHDT, CDR2 YNNKEL, per germline (reference sequence). CDR3 protein: CASSQRGGHEQFF. Written as DNA, the CDR3 is TGTGCCAGCAGCCAACGGGGGGGGCATGAGCAGTTCTTC.

The rearrangement joins TRBV7-6 to TRBJ1-5; D is perhaps TRBD1 (6 bases). Germline assignment: CDR1 SGHVS and CDR2 FNYEAQ. The V end was cut by 6 bases, the J end by 0 bases, with 12 bases between. The CDR3 covers 15 residues. The CDR3 is CASSRGQHSNQPQHF. CDR3 sequence (DNA): TGTGCCAGCAGTCGCGGACAGCATAGCAATCAGCCCCAGCATTTT.

This clone was found a few times. Because the CDR3's place on the DNA is in doubt, the DNA is left out and the CDR3 is given as listed by TCRdb. The V call is TRBV7-2, the J call TRBJ1-3. The CDR3 spans 14 residues, counting both ends. Germline assignment: CDR1 SGHTA and CDR2 FQGNSA. The CDR3 loop reads CASSSSTGRNTIYF.

In this sample, this clone turned up once. The identical CDR3 is also encoded by other nucleotide sequences in the sample. The chain uses TRBV5-6 and TRBJ2-1, with TRBD1 identical over 7 bases. CDR3 length: 13 amino acids. Germline CDR1 and CDR2: SGHDT and YYEEEE. The trim removed 4 bases at V and 7 bases at J, leaving 5 bases unmatched. Here the CDR3 reads CASSRDRENEQFF. CDR3 DNA sequence: TGTGCCAGCAGCCGGGACAGAGAAAATGAGCAGTTCTTC.

This clone was picked up a small number of times. This chain uses TRBV2 with TRBJ2-3, with D perhaps matching TRBD1 or TRBD2 (5 bases each). Germline V gene lookup returns CDR1 SNHLY and CDR2 FYNNEI. The CDR3 runs to 16 residues. V lost 1 base and J 5 bases, leaving 16 bases between the germline ends. In DNA, the CDR3 is TGTGCCAGCAGTGAAGATGGGGTCAGAGGGGTAGATACGCAGTATTTT. Protein sequence: CASSEDGVRGVDTQYF.

The V call is TRBV6-4, the J call TRBJ1-1; TRBD1 aligns across 7 bases. V was pared by 7 bases and J by 5 bases, with 10 bases of the junction left unmatched. This CDR3 region has 14 residues. Germline CDR1 is MRHNA and CDR2 is SNTAGT. The CDR3 sequence: CASKLEGAHTEAFF. CDR3 sequence (DNA): TGTGCCAGCAAGCTAGAGGGGGCTCATACTGAAGCTTTCTTT.

This sequence joins TRBV4-3 and TRBJ2-4; D not certain. The V end was cut by 0 bases, the J end by 8 bases, with 17 bases between. The CDR3 runs to 16 residues. CDR1 and CDR2 (germline): LGHNA, YSLEER. The CDR3 region has the DNA TGCGCCAGCAGCCAAGAGATCGGGCCGCAAGGAGACATTCAGTACTTC. Residues: CASSQEIGPQGDIQYF.

This chain connects TRBV12-2 to TRBJ2-1. TRBV12-2 is classified as a pseudogene. This CDR3 comprises 17 residues. CDR3 sequence (DNA): TGTGCAAGTCGCTTCCGGTTTGTTAGCGGAGGGGGCAATGAGCAGTTCTTC. Protein: CASRFRFVSGGGNEQFF.